These 18 T cell receptor beta chains share one sample of origin, sequenced in a study of cytomegalovirus exposure and HLA in healthy donors. The method was immunoSEQ multiplex PCR; TCRdb's version includes in-frame clones alone and lacks a portion of them. The sample records fewer than 200,000 clones, roughly 85% being singletons. Sequencing was done on a sample of PBMCs. All receptors derive from a man aged 18 to 30 in good health and CMV-seropositive.

The genes are TRBV2 and TRBJ2-1; 9 bases align to TRBD2. The V gene's germline CDR1 is SNHLY and CDR2 FYNNEI. V dropped 7 bases and J dropped 4; count of bases not matched to a gene: 5. The CDR3 covers 14 residues. DNA of the CDR3: TGTGCCAGCACCTTGACTAGCGGATACAATGAGCAGTTCTTC. It codes for CASTLTSGYNEQFF.

The chain joins TRBV27 to TRBJ1-2; D is ambiguous. V dropped 5 bases and J dropped 0 bases, with 16 bases sitting between them. CDR1 MNHEY and CDR2 SMNVEV come from the germline V gene (reference sequence). The CDR3 runs 16 residues. This CDR3 is CASSPIDTGSNYGYTF. Written as DNA, the CDR3 is TGTGCCAGCAGTCCGATAGACACCGGTTCTAACTATGGCTACACCTTC.

The chain joins TRBV27 to TRBJ2-5, with 8 bases aligning to TRBD2. The CDR3 runs to 14 residues. V shed 8 bases and J 5 bases; nucleotides not matched to a gene: 10. Looked up from germline, CDR1 is MNHEY and CDR2 is SMNVEV (reference sequence). CDR3 amino acids: CASSSGLAVETQYF. The CDR3 DNA reads TGTGCCAGCTCATCTGGACTAGCCGTCGAGACCCAGTACTTC.

V gene TRBV5-1 combines with J gene TRBJ1-4; D perhaps matches TRBD1 (5 bases). CDR1 is SGHRS and CDR2 is YFSETQ in the germline V gene. The CDR3 runs 14 residues. The V end lost 6 bases, the J end lost 4 bases, and 13 bases lay between the germline ends. CDR3 sequence (DNA): TGCGCCAGCAATTGGGACGGGAGTAATGAAAAACTGTTTTTT. Translated: CASNWDGSNEKLFF.

The chain combines TRBV28 with TRBJ2-2; D perhaps matches TRBD1 (5 bases). CDR1 MDHEN and CDR2 SYDVKM come from the germline V gene. CDR3 length: 17 residues. V lost 3 bases and J lost 1, with 15 bases in between. CDR3 coding DNA: TGTGCCAGCAGTTTCCCTTGGGCAGGGTTGAACACCGGGGAGCTGTTTTTT. It codes for CASSFPWAGLNTGELFF.

The chain couples TRBV27 to TRBJ2-1, with 13 bases lining up with TRBD2. CDR3 size: 15 residues. Trimming at V came to 4 bases and at J to 12 bases, leaving 9 bases not matched to a gene. CDR1 MNHEY and CDR2 SMNVEV come from the germline V gene (reference sequence). CDR3 amino acids: CASSSGTSGVDRQFF. DNA of the CDR3: TGTGCCAGCAGTTCTGGGACTAGCGGGGTGGATCGGCAGTTCTTC.

The genes are TRBV27 and TRBJ1-1; TRBD1 agrees at 8 bases. The junction had 5 bases not matched to a gene; V was cut back by 5 bases and J by 0 bases. This CDR3 has 15 amino acids. Germline CDR1 reads MNHEY; CDR2 reads SMNVEV (reference sequence). CDR3 DNA sequence: TGTGCCAGCAGTACAGGGACAGGCCTGAACACTGAAGCTTTCTTT. This encodes CASSTGTGLNTEAFF.

This clone was observed a single time. The V gene is TRBV19, the J gene TRBJ2-1, with 9 positions matching TRBD1. CDR1 and CDR2 from the germline V gene are LNHDA and SQIVND (reference sequence). This CDR3 has 17 amino acids. The V and J ends lost 1 base and 7 bases, in that order; junction bases with no gene match: 11. CDR3 nucleotide sequence: TGTGCCAGTAGTATAGCCATGAGAGGGACAGGGAGAAATGAGCAGTTCTTC. Its translation: CASSIAMRGTGRNEQFF.

The chain joins TRBV30 to TRBJ1-1; maybe TRBD1 (5 bases). Germline V gives CDR1 GTSNPN, CDR2 SVGIG (reference sequence). V gave up 6 bases and J gave up 0 bases, with 8 bases separating them. The CDR3 length is 12 residues. In DNA, the CDR3 is TGTGCCTGCCAGACAGTGAACACTGAAGCTTTCTTT. Its protein product is CACQTVNTEAFF.

The gene calls are TRBV6-5 and TRBJ2-2, with a possible D match to TRBD2 (6 bases). The CDR3 length is 15 residues. Germline-derived CDR1 and CDR2 are MNHEY and SVGAGI. V shed 6 bases and J shed 7 bases, with 18 bases lying between them. The CDR3 region has the DNA TGTGCCAGCAGCCTAGCGTCAGCTTCAGTCGGGGAGCTGTTTTTT. It yields the protein CASSLASASVGELFF.

The chain joins TRBV28 to TRBJ2-1, with TRBD1 as a possible D gene (6 bases). With 6 bases removed from V and 8 bases from J, the gap between germline ends came to 17 bases. CDR1 MDHEN and CDR2 SYDVKM come from the germline V gene. This CDR3 has 14 amino acids. The CDR3 nucleotides are TGTGCCAGCAGCCTATTACAGGGATACGATGAGCAGTTCTTC. The encoded protein is CASSLLQGYDEQFF.

The V call is TRBV25-1, the J call TRBJ2-2; D remains ambiguous. The V gene's germline CDR1 is MGHDK and CDR2 SYGVNS. Trimming cost V 3 bases and J 2 bases, with 7 bases left between them. The CDR3 is 14 residues long. The CDR3 DNA is TGTGCCAGCAGTGACAGGATAAACACCGGGGAGCTGTTTTTT. As protein: CASSDRINTGELFF.

The rearrangement links TRBV27 to TRBJ2-7; 11 bases match TRBD2. This CDR3 has 14 amino acids. J gave up 1 base and V 6 bases, and 2 bases lay outside the gene matches. CDR1 MNHEY and CDR2 SMNVEV come from the germline V gene (reference sequence). This chain's CDR3 is CASSRTSGSYEQYF. CDR3 nucleotide sequence: TGTGCCAGCAGCCGGACTAGCGGGTCCTACGAGCAGTACTTC.

This chain uses TRBV5-1 with TRBJ2-3, with 8 bases aligning to TRBD2. Germline trimming cut 0 bases from V and 2 bases from J; bases unmatched to any gene: 8. Germline V gene sequence: CDR1 SGHRS, CDR2 YFSETQ. This CDR3 comprises 17 residues. The CDR3: CASSLGLAGILTDTQYF. The DNA of the CDR3 is TGCGCCAGCAGCTTGGGTCTAGCGGGTATCCTCACAGATACGCAGTATTTT.

This clone has a handful of counts. The genes are TRBV27 and TRBJ2-7; 9 nucleotides line up with TRBD1. This CDR3 comprises 13 residues. Germline CDR1 MNHEY, CDR2 SMNVEV (reference sequence). The junction had 6 bases not matched to a gene; V was cut back by 10 bases and J by 2 bases. Here the CDR3 reads CAMRGQGPYEQYF. CDR3 nucleotide sequence: TGTGCCATGAGGGGACAGGGCCCCTACGAGCAGTACTTC.

The chain carries TRBV30 and TRBJ2-3; TRBD1 aligns across 7 bases. This CDR3 contains 13 residues. Germline values: CDR1 GTSNPN, CDR2 SVGIG (reference sequence). Trimming removed 1 base from V and 6 bases from J; junction bases left unmatched: 4. CDR3 sequence (DNA): TGTGCCTGGAGTGGACAGGGTACGGATACGCAGTATTTT. It codes for CAWSGQGTDTQYF.

The gene calls are TRBV30 and TRBJ1-5, with TRBD1 matching over 7 bases. This CDR3 has 14 amino acids. V lost 5 bases, J lost 4 bases, and 8 bases stayed unmatched. From germline, CDR1 is GTSNPN and CDR2 SVGIG (reference sequence). The CDR3 reads CAWGTTGINQPQHF. The DNA of the CDR3 is TGTGCCTGGGGTACGACAGGGATAAATCAGCCCCAGCATTTT.

The chain uses TRBV11-2 and TRBJ2-7; no firm D call. From germline, CDR1 is SGHAT and CDR2 FQNNGV. The CDR3 consists of 15 residues. V was trimmed by 3 bases and J by 3 bases, leaving 15 bases between them. In DNA form, the CDR3 reads TGTGCCAGCAGCTTGTTCGACATGGTTCTCTACGAGCAGTACTTC. Its protein product is CASSLFDMVLYEQYF. Together with reference TRBV11-2 and TRBJ2-7, the CDR3 gives the full variable domain: EAGVAQSPRYKIIEKRQSVAFWCNPISGHATLYWYQQILGQGPKLLIQFQNNGVVDDSQLPKDRFSAERLKGVDSTLKIQPAKLEDSAVYLCASSLFDMVLYEQYFGPGTRLTVT.